This TCR beta chain was sequenced during a study of cytomegalovirus exposure and HLA in healthy donors. Study-level information: Clustering assigned about four fifths of the approximately 400 genotyped donors to the Caucasian-associated ancestry cluster. Study findings and constraints: A missense variant in DCLRE1C was later tied to TCR beta V- and J-gene trimming.

CDR1 is SGHTA and CDR2 is FQGNSA in the germline V gene. V was trimmed by 4 bases and J by 7 bases, leaving 26 bases between them. CDR3 length equals 18 residues. This clone has only a few counts. Its antigen is currently unknown. 60 Vbeta and 13 Jbeta primers were used in PCR. Profiled with immunoSEQ multiplex PCR; TCRdb holds only in-frame clones, not every one. The sample shows over 60,000 clones, about 75% of them seen only once. J is TRBJ2-1 and V is TRBV7-2; tentative D call: TRBD2 (6 bases). The TCR sequence derives from a woman aged 25 to 39 in good health and CMV-seropositive. The material sequenced was PBMCs. In nucleotides, the CDR3 is TGTGCCAGCAGCTCGGTGGGAGCGGGCCTACGAACGAGGAATGAGCAGTTCTTC. It translates to CASSSVGAGLRTRNEQFF.